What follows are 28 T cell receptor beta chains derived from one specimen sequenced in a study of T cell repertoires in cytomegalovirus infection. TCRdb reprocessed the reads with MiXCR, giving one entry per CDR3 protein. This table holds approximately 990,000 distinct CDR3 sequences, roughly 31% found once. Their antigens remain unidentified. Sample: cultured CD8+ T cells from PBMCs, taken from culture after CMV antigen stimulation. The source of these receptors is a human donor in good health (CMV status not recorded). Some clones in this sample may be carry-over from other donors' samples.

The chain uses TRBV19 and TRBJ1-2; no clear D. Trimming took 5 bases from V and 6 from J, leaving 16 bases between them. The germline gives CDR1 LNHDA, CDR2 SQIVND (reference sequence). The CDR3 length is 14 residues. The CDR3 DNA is TGTGCCAGTAGTCCCCGGGCAGCTCGAGATGGCTACACCTTC. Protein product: CASSPRAARDGYTF.

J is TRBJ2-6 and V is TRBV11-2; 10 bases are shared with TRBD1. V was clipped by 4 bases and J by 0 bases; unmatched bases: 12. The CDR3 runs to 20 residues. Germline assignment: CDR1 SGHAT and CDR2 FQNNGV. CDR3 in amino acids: CASSSGWRDRGPSGANVLTF. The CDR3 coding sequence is TGTGCCAGCAGCTCCGGATGGCGGGACAGGGGTCCCTCTGGGGCCAACGTCCTGACTTTC.

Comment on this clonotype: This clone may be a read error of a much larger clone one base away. CDR3 sequence (DNA): TGTGCCAGCAGTTACTCGAATGGGGGGCCGAGTCAGCCCCAGCATTTT. This encodes CASSYSNGGPSQPQHF. The V gene is TRBV6-6, the J gene TRBJ1-5; D is possibly TRBD1 (6 bases). The CDR3 runs to 16 residues. The V and J ends lost 0 bases and 6 bases respectively, with 15 bases between them. Germline loops: CDR1 MNHNY, CDR2 SVGAGI (reference sequence).

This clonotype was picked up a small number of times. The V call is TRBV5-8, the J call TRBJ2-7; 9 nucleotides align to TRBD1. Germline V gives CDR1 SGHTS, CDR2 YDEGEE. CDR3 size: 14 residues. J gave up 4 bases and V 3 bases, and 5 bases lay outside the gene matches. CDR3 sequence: CASSWGQGLYEQYV. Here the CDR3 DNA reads TGTGCCAGCAGCTGGGGACAGGGACTGTACGAGCAGTACGTC.

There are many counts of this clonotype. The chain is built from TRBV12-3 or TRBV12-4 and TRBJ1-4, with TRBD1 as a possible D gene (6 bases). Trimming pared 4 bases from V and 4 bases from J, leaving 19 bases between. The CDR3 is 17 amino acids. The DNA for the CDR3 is TGTGCCAGCAGTTGGGGAACTCTGACAGGCCTTAATGAAAAACTGTTTTTT. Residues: CASSWGTLTGLNEKLFF.

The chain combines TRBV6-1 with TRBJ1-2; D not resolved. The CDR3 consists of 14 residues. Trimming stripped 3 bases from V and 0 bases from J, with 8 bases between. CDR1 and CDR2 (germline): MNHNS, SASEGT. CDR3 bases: TGTGCCAGCAGTGATCAGACCTCTAACTATGGCTACACCTTC. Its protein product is CASSDQTSNYGYTF.

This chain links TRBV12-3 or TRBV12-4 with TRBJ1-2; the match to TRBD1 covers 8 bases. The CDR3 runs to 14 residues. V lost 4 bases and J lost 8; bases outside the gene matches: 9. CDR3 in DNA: TGTGCCAGCAGTTCTGGGACAGGCCTATCGGGCTACACCTTC. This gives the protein CASSSGTGLSGYTF.

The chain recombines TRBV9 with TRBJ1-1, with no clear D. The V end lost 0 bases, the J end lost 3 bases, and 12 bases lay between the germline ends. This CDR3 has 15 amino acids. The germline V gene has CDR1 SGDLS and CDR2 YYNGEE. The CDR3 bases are TGTGCCAGCAGCGTAGCGTCCCCTGGGGACACTGAAGCTTTCTTT. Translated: CASSVASPGDTEAFF. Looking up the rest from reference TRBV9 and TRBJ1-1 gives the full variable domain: DSGVTQTPKHLITATGQRVTLRCSPRSGDLSVYWYQQSLDQGLQFLIQYYNGEERAKGNILERFSAQQFPDLHSELNLSSLELGDSALYFCASSVASPGDTEAFFGQGTRLTVV.

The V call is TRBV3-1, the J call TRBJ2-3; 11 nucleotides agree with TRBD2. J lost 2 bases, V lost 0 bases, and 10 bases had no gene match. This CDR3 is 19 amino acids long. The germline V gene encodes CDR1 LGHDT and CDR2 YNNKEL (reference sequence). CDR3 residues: CASSQDLGLAAEHTDTQYF. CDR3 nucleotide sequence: TGTGCCAGCAGCCAAGATCTGGGACTAGCGGCTGAACACACAGATACGCAGTATTTT.

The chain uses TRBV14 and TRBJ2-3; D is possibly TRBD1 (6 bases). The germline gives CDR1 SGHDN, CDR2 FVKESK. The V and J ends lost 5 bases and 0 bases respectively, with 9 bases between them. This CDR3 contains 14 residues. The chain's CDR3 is CASSGTRSTDTQYF. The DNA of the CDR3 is TGTGCCAGCAGCGGGACACGCAGCACAGATACGCAGTATTTT.

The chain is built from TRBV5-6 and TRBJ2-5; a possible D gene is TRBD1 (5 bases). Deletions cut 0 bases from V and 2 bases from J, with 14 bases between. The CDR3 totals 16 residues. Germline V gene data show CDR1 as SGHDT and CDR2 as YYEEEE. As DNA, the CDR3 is TGTGCCAGCAGCTTGGATCAGGGTGGGTGGCAAGAGACCCAGTACTTC. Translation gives CASSLDQGGWQETQYF.

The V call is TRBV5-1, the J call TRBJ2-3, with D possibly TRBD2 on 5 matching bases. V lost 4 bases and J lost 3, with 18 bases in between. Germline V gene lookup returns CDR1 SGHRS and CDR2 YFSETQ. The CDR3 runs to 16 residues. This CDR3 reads CASSRLSGLQTDTQYF. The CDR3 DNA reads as TGCGCCAGCAGCAGGCTCAGCGGCCTCCAGACAGATACGCAGTATTTT.

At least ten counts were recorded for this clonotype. The CDR3 DNA follows: TGTGCCAGCAGCTGGGGGGGACCAGATACGCAGTATTTT. Protein product: CASSWGGPDTQYF. The rearrangement uses TRBV7-2 and TRBJ2-3; 7 bases agree with TRBD2. Germline assignment: CDR1 SGHTA and CDR2 FQGNSA. Losses at the gene ends were 4 bases for V and 4 bases for J; bases not matched to a gene: 2. The CDR3 is 13 amino acids.

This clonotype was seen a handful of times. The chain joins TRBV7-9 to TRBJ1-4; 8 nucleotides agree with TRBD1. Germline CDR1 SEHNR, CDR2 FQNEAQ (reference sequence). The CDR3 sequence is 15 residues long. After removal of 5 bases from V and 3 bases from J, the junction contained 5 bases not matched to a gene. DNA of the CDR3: TGTGCCAGCAGCGAACAGGGGGTCTCTAATGAAAAACTGTTTTTT. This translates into CASSEQGVSNEKLFF.

CDR3 DNA: TGTGCCAGTGCGAGCACGGGGTACACCGGGGAGCTGTTTTTT. The encoded protein is CASASTGYTGELFF. The chain recombines TRBV19 with TRBJ2-2; possible D gene TRBD2, 5 bases. The germline gives CDR1 LNHDA, CDR2 SQIVND (reference sequence). The CDR3 covers 14 residues. V was shortened by 8 bases and J by 3 bases, with 13 bases between the two germline ends.

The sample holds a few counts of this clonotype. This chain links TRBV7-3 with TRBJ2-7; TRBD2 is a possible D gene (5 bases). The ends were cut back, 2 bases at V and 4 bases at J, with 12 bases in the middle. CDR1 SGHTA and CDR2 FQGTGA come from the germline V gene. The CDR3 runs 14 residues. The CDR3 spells CASSLARGGYEQYF. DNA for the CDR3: TGTGCCAGCAGCTTAGCCCGGGGTGGTTACGAGCAGTACTTC.

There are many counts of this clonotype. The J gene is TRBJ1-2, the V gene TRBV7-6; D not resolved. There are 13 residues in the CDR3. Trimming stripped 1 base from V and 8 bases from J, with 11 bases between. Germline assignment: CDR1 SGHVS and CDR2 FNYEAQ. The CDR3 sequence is CASSLGGLGGYTF. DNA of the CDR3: TGTGCCAGCAGCTTAGGAGGGCTCGGCGGCTACACCTTC.

CDR3 sequence (DNA): TGTGCCAGTAGTATCAAAGGTAGCGGCACTGAAGCTTTCTTT. Protein sequence: CASSIKGSGTEAFF. J is TRBJ1-1 and V is TRBV19; D not resolved. Trimming stripped 3 bases from V and 4 bases from J, with 12 bases between. The CDR3 is 14 amino acids. Germline V gene lookup returns CDR1 LNHDA and CDR2 SQIVND (reference sequence).

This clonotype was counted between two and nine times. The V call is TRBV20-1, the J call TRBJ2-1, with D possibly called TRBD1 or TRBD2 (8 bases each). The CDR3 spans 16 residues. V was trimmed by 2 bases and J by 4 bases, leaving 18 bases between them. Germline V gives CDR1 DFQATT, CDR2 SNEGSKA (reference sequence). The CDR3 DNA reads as TGCAGTGCTAGACGGGAGGGGACAGGTTCTTACAATGAGCAGTTCTTC. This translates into CSARREGTGSYNEQFF.

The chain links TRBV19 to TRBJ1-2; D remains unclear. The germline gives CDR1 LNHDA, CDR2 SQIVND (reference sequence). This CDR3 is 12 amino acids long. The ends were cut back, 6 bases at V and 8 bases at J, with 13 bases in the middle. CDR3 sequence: CASRDGFVGYTF. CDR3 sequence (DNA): TGTGCCAGTAGGGACGGATTCGTGGGCTACACCTTC.

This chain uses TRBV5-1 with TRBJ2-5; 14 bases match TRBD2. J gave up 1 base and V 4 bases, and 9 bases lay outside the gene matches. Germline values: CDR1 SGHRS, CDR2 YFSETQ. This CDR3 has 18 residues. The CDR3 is CASSDGTSGGRVQETQYF. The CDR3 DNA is TGCGCCAGCAGCGACGGGACTAGCGGGGGACGAGTCCAAGAGACCCAGTACTTC.

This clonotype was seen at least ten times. CDR3 sequence: CASSSGYLRTDTQYF. In nucleotides, the CDR3 is TGTGCCAGCAGTTCCGGTTACCTACGCACAGATACGCAGTATTTT. This rearrangement joins TRBV28 to TRBJ2-3; D unclear. Trimming stripped 4 bases from V and 1 base from J, with 12 bases between. CDR3 length: 15 amino acids. Germline lookup yields CDR1 MDHEN and CDR2 SYDVKM.

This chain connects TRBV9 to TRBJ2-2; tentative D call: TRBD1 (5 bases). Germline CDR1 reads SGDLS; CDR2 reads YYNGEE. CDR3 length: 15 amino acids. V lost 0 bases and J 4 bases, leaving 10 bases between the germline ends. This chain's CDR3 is CASSVDRKVTGELFF. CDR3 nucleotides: TGTGCCAGCAGCGTAGACAGGAAGGTCACCGGGGAGCTGTTTTTT.

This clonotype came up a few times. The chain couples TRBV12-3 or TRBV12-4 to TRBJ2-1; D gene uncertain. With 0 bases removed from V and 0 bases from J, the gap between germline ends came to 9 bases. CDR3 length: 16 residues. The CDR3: CASSLAWRSSYNEQFF. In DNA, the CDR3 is TGTGCCAGCAGTTTAGCGTGGCGCAGCTCCTACAATGAGCAGTTCTTC.

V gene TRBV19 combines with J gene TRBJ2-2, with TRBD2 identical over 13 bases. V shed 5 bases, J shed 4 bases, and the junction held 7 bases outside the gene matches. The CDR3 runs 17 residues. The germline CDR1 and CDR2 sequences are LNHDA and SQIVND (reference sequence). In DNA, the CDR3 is TGTGCCAGTAGTGACTTACTAGCGGGGGGGCGCACCGGGGAGCTGTTTTTT. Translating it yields CASSDLLAGGRTGELFF. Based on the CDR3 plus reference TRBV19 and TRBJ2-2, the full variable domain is DGGITQSPKYLFRKEGQNVTLSCEQNLNHDAMYWYRQDPGQGLRLIYYSQIVNDFQKGDIAEGYSVSREKKESFPLTVTSAQKNPTAFYLCASSDLLAGGRTGELFFGEGSRLTVL.

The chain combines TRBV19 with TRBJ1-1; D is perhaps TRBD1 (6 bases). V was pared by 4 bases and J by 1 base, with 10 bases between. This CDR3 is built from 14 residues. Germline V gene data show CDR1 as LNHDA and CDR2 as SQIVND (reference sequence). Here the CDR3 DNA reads TGTGCCAGTAGTAGCACAGGGTGGAACACTGAAGCTTTCTTT. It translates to CASSSTGWNTEAFF.

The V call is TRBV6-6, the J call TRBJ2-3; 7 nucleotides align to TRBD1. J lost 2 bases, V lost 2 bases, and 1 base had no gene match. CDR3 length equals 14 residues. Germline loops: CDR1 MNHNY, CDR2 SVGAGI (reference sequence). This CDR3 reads CASSYRGHTDTQYF. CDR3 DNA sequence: TGTGCCAGCAGTTACAGGGGGCACACAGATACGCAGTATTTT.

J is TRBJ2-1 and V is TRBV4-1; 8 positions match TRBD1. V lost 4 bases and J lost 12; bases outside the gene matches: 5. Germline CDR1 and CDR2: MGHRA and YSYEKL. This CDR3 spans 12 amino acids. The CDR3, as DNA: TGCGCCAGCAGCCGAGGGACAGGAGGGCAGTTCTTC. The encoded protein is CASSRGTGGQFF.